This T cell receptor beta chain was sequenced for a study of blood T cell repertoires in COVID-19. Study-wide background: The United States, Italy and Spain provided the acute and convalescent COVID-19 samples. PBMCs, B-cell-depleted T cells, or T cells provided the cDNA or gDNA that made up the material.

The germline V and J ends were trimmed by 4 bases and 3 bases, with 11 bases remaining between them. CDR1 and CDR2 from the germline V gene are SGHRS and YFSETQ. The CDR3 contains 13 residues. Original analysis: Counts of nucleated cells, estimated from reference gene primer amplification, were obtained. Assay used: immunoSEQ multiplex PCR; TCRdb lists only in-frame clones, some missing. That table furnishes V, J and clone size, whereas the DNA furnished D and trimming. Counted here are approximately 240,000 clones, 65% to 90% occurring once; the ten biggest clones make up 1.4%. This sequence originates from a woman between 40 and 50 years old who had recovered from COVID-19. The specimen sequenced was peripheral blood. V gene TRBV5-1 combines with J gene TRBJ2-7; D not certain. This CDR3 reads CASSPVFGYEQYF. CDR3 nucleotides: TGCGCCAGCAGCCCGGTTTTTGGCTACGAGCAGTACTTC.